Listed here is a single T cell receptor beta chain. At the DNA level, this CDR3 is encoded by other sequences in the same sample as well. The data were obtained in a study of shared clonotypes between healthy human individuals. Here immunoSEQ multiplex PCR was the method, and the copy in TCRdb shows in-frame clones only, minus some. This sample has more than 2 million clones, with around 95% found just once. Naive CD8 cells were CD45RO-negative, positively selected for CCR7, excluding terminally differentiated effector memory CD45RA+ cells. The sample taken for sequencing was naive CD8+ T cells from PBMCs. The sequence was collected from a man aged 18-30 years in good health. Some clones in this sample may be carry-over from other donors' samples.

CDR3 nucleotides: TGTGCCAGCAGCCACCGGGACAGGGCCGACGAGCAGTACTTC. As protein: CASSHRDRADEQYF. The chain joins TRBV7-9 to TRBJ2-7; TRBD1 aligns across 9 bases. The germline gives CDR1 SEHNR, CDR2 FQNEAQ (reference sequence). CDR3 length equals 14 residues. The junction had 7 bases not matched to a gene; V was cut back by 5 bases and J by 5 bases.